This TCR beta chain derives from a study of blood T cells in healthy people across ages. Study-wide findings and caveats: Relative to aged donors, long-lived donors carried more naive CD4+ cells and displayed higher diversity. The percentage of naive T cells correlated strongly with TCR beta diversity.

Sample-barcoded 5' priming and a J-beta primer mix drove a second PCR of about 6 to 12 cycles. Each TCR beta cDNA got a 12-nucleotide random molecular identifier. One entry per CDR3 protein, called by TCRdb with MiXCR from the 5' RACE reads. The repertoire holds hundreds of thousands of distinct CDR3 sequences, with approximately 48% as singletons. About this clonotype: Its target is unknown.

The V and J ends lost 1 base and 4 bases respectively, with 13 bases between them. This CDR3 region has 14 residues. The germline CDR1 and CDR2 sequences are DFQATT and SNEGSKA (reference sequence). Sequencing input: blood. The source is a man between 60 and 75 years old in good health. This chain links TRBV20-1 with TRBJ1-1; tentative D call: TRBD1 (6 bases). In nucleotides, the CDR3 is TGCAGTGCTAGAGGGGGGGGCGGGAGCACTGAAGCTTTCTTT. Amino acids: CSARGGGGSTEAFF.